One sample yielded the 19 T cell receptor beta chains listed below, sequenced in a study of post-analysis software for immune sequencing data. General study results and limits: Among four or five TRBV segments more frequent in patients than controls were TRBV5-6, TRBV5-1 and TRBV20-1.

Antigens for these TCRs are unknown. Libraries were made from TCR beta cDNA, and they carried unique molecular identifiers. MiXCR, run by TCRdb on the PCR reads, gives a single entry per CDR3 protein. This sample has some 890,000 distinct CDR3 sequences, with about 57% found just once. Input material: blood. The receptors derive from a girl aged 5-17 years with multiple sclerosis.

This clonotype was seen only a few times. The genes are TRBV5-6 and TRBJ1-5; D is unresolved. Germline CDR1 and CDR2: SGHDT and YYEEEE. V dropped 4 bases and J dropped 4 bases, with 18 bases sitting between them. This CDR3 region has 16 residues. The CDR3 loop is CASSVWETLGNQPQHF. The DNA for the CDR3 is TGTGCCAGCAGCGTATGGGAGACCCTCGGGAATCAGCCCCAGCATTTT.

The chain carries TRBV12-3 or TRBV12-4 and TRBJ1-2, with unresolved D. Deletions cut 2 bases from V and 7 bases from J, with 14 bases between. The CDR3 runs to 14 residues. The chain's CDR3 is CASSLKNSPPGYTF. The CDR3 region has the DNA TGTGCCAGCAGTTTAAAGAACAGTCCCCCTGGCTACACCTTC.

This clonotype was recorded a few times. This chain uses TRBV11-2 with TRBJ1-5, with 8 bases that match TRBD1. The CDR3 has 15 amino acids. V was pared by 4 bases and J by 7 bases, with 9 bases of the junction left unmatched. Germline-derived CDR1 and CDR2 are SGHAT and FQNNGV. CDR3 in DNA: TGTGCCAGCAGCTCTGGACAGGGAGTGGACCAGCCCCAGCATTTT. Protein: CASSSGQGVDQPQHF.

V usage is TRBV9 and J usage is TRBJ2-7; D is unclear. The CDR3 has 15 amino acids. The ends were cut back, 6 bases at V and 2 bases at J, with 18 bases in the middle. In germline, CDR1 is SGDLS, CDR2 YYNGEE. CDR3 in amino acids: CASNEKGPGAYEQYF. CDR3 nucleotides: TGTGCCAGCAACGAAAAGGGTCCGGGCGCCTACGAGCAGTACTTC.

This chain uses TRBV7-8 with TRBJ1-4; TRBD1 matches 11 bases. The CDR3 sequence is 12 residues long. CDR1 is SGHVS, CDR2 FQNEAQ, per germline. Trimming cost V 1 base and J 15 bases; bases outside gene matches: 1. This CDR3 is CASSLVGQGVFF. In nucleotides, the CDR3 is TGTGCCAGCAGCTTAGTGGGACAGGGGGTGTTTTTT.

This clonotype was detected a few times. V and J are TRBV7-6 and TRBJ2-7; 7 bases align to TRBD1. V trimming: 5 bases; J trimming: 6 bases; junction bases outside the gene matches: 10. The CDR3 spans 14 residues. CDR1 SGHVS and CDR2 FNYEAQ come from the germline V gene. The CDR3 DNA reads TGTGCCAGCAGCCAGGGACAGCTAAAGGGCGAGCAGTACTTC. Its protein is CASSQGQLKGEQYF.

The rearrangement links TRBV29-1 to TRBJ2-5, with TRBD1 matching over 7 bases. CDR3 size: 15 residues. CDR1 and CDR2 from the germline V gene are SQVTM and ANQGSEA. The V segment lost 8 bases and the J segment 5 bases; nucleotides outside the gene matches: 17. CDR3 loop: CSHRSWDSPRETQYF. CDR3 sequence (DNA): TGCAGCCATCGTTCATGGGACAGTCCGCGGGAGACCCAGTACTTC.

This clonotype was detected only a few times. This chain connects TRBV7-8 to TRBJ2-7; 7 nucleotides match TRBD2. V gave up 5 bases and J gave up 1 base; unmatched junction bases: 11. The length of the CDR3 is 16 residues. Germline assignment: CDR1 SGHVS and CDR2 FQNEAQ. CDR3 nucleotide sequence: TGTGCCAGCAGCGCTGGCGGGGGTTGGGATTCCTACGAGCAGTACTTC. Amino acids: CASSAGGGWDSYEQYF.

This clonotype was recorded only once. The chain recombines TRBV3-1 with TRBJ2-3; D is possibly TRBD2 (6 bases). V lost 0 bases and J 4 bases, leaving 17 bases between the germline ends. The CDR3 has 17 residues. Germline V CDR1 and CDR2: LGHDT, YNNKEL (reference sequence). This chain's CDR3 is CASSQDRLVVRADTQYF. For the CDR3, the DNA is TGTGCCAGCAGCCAAGACCGACTAGTGGTTCGGGCAGATACGCAGTATTTT.

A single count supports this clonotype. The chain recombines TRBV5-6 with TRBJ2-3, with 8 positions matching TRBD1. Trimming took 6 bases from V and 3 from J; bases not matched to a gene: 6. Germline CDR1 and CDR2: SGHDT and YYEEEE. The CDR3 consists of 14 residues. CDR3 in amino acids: CASTLQGVTDTQYF. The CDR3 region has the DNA TGTGCCAGCACTCTACAGGGGGTTACAGATACGCAGTATTTT.

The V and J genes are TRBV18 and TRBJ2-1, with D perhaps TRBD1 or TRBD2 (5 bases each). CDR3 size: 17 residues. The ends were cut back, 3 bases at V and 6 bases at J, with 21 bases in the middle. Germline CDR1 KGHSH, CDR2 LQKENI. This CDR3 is CASSPVGTRGWGNEQFF. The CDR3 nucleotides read TGTGCCAGCTCACCTGTGGGGACGAGAGGTTGGGGCAATGAGCAGTTCTTC. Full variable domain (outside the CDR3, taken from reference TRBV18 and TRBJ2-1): NAGVMQNPRHLVRRRGQEARLRCSPMKGHSHVYWYRQLPEEGLKFMVYLQKENIIDESGMPKERFSAEFPKEGPSILRIQQVVRGDSAAYFCASSPVGTRGWGNEQFFGPGTRLTVL.

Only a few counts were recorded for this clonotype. CDR3 sequence (DNA): TGTGCCACCAGTGATCCGAGGGCCCCCTACAATGAGCAGTTCTTC. Encoded protein: CATSDPRAPYNEQFF. This sequence joins TRBV24-1 and TRBJ2-1, with D perhaps matching TRBD2 (5 bases). The germline V and J ends were trimmed by 3 bases and 2 bases, with 10 bases remaining between them. This CDR3 is built from 15 residues. In germline, CDR1 is KGHDR, CDR2 SFDVKD.

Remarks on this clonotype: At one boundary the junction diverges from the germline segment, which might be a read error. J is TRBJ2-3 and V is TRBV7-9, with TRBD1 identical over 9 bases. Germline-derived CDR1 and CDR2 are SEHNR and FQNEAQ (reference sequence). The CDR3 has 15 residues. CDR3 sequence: CASSSRQGVSDTQYF. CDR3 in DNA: TGTGCCAGTAGCTCCCGACAGGGGGTCTCAGATACGCAGTATTTT.

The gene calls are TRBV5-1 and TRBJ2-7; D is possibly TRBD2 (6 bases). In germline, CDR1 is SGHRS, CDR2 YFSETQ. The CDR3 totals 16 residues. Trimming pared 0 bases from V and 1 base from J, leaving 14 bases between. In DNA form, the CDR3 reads TGCGCCAGCAGCTTGGAAATTTTCGGGGGTTCCTACGAGCAGTACTTC. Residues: CASSLEIFGGSYEQYF.

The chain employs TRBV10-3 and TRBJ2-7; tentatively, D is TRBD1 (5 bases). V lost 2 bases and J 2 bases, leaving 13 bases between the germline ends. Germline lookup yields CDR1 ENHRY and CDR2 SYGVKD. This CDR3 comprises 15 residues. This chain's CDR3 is CAISEQGSGPYEQYF. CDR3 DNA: TGTGCCATCAGTGAGCAGGGTTCCGGGCCCTACGAGCAGTACTTC.

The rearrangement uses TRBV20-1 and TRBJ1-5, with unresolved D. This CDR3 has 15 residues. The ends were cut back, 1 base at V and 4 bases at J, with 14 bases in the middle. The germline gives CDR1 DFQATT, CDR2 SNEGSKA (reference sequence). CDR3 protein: CSARAPGRLNQPQHF. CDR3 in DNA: TGCAGTGCTAGAGCGCCCGGCAGGCTTAATCAGCCCCAGCATTTT.

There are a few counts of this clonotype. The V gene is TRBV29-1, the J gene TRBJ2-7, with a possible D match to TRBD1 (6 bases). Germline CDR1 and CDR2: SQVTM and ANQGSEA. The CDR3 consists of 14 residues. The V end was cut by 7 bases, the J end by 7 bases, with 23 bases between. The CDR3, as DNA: TGCAGCGCCACCCGGACAGATCTCTACAATGAGCAGTACTTC. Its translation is CSATRTDLYNEQYF.

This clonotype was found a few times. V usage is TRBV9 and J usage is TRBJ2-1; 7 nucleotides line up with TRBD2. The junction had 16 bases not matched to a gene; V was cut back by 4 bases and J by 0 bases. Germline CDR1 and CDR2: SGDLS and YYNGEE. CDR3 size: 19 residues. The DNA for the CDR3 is TGTGCCAGCAGCCTGGGGGGAGGACTAGTCATAGGCTCCTACAATGAGCAGTTCTTC. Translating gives CASSLGGGLVIGSYNEQFF.

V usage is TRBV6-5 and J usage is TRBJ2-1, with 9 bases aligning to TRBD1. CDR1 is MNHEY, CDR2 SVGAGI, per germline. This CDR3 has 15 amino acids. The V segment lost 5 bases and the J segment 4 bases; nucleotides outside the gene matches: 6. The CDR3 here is CASSPWTGEYNEQFF. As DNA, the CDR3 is TGTGCCAGCAGTCCTTGGACAGGGGAGTACAATGAGCAGTTCTTC.